The clone carrying this T cell receptor (beta chain) turned up a few times. The antigen remains undetermined. About 10 milliliters was the volume of peripheral blood drawn from each donor. The germline CDR1 and CDR2 sequences are SQVTM and ANQGSEA. Between the trimmed V and J ends, which lost 3 bases and 7 bases, there was a span of 9 bases. The CDR3 extends over 11 amino acids. The record originates from a study of blood T cells in healthy people across ages. Study-wide results and caveats: Observed TCR beta diversity showed a strong correlation with the percentage of naive T cells as measured by flow cytometry.

It was with a sample-barcoded 5' primer and a J-beta primer mix that a second PCR of about 7 to 12 cycles was run. At least 2.5 million CDR3-containing paired-end reads were obtained per sample. TCRdb redid the calling of the 5' RACE reads with MiXCR, one entry per CDR3 protein. The profile covers hundreds of thousands of distinct CDR3 sequences, with approximately 67% appearing a single time and about a quarter taken by the ten largest. The sequence derives from a man between 25 and 39 years old in good health. This rearrangement joins TRBV29-1 to TRBJ2-5, with D possibly matching TRBD1 (6 bases). Input material: blood. Here the CDR3 reads CSVELGGTQYF. The CDR3 DNA sequence: TGCAGCGTTGAGTTAGGGGGGACCCAGTACTTC.